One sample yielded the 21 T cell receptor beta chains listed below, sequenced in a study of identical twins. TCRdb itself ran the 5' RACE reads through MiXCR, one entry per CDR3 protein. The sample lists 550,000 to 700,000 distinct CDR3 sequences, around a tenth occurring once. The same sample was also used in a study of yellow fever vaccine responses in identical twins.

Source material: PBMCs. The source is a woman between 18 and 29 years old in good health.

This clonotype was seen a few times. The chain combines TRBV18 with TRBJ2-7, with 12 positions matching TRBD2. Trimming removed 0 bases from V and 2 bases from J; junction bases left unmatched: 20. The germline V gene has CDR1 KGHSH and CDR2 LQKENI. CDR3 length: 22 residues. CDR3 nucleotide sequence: TGTGCCAGCTCACCACCGACTAGCGGGAGTAGGGGGACTCCTACTTCACCCTACGAGCAGTACTTC. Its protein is CASSPPTSGSRGTPTSPYEQYF.

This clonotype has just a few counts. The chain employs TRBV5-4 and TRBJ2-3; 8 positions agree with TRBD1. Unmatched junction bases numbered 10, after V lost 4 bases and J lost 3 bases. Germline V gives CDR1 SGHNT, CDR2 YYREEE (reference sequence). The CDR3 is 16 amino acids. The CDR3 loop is CASSHGQGGRTDTQYF. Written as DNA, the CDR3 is TGTGCCAGCAGCCACGGACAGGGTGGCAGGACAGATACGCAGTATTTT.

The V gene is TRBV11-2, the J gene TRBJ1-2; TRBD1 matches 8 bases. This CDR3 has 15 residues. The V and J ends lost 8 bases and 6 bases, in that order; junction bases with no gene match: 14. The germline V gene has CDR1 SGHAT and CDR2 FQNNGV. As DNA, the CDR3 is TGTGCCAGCCGACCTCCCGGGGACAGGAGCGATGGCTACACCTTC. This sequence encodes CASRPPGDRSDGYTF.

The CDR3 reads CASSLGPGNKLAGYNEQFF. The CDR3 coding sequence is TGTGCCAGCAGCTTGGGTCCCGGTAACAAACTAGCGGGATATAATGAGCAGTTCTTC. The chain uses TRBV11-1 and TRBJ2-1, with TRBD2 matching over 10 bases. The length of the CDR3 is 19 residues. Germline V gene sequence: CDR1 SGHAT, CDR2 FQDESV (reference sequence). V dropped 3 bases and J dropped 7; count of bases not matched to a gene: 18. Full variable domain (missing parts from reference TRBV11-1 and TRBJ2-1): EAEVAQSPRYKITEKSQAVAFWCDPISGHATLYWYRQILGQGPELLVQFQDESVVDDSQLPKDRFSAERLKGVDSTLKIQPAELGDSAMYLCASSLGPGNKLAGYNEQFFGPGTRLTVL.

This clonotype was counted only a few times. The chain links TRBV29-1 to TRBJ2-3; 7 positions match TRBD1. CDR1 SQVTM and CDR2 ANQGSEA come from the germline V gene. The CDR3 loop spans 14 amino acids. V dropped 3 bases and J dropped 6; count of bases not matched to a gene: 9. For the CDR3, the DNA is TGCAGCGTTGAGACCGGGACAGAGTTCGATACGCAGTATTTT. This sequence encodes CSVETGTEFDTQYF.

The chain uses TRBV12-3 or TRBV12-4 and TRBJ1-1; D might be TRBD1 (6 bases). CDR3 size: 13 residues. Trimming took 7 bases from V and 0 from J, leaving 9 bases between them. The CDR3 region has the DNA TGTGCCAGCACCAACAGGGTGAACACTGAAGCTTTCTTT. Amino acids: CASTNRVNTEAFF.

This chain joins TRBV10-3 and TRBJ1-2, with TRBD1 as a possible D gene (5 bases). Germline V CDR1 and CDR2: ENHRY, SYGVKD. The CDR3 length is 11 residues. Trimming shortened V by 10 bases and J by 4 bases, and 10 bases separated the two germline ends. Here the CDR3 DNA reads TGTGCCACCCAGGGAGTCTATGGCTACACCTTC. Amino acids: CATQGVYGYTF.

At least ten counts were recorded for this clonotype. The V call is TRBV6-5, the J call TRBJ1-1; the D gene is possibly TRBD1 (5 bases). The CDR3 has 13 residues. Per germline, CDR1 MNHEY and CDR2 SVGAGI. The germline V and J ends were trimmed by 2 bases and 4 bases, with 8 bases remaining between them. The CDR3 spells CASSYGGGTEAFF. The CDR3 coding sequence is TGTGCCAGCAGTTACGGGGGGGGCACTGAAGCTTTCTTT.

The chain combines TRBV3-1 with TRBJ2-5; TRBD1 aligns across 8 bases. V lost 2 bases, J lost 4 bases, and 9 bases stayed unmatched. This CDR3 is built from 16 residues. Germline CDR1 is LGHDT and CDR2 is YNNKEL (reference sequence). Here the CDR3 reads CASSQTDRGWGETQYF. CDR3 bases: TGTGCCAGCAGCCAAACCGACAGGGGTTGGGGAGAGACCCAGTACTTC.

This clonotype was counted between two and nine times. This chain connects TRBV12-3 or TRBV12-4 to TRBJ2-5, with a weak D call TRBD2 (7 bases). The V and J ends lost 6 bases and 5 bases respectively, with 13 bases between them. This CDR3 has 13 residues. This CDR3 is CASSRRGLETQYF. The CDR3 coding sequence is TGTGCCAGCAGCCGGCGGGGGCTCGAGACCCAGTACTTC.

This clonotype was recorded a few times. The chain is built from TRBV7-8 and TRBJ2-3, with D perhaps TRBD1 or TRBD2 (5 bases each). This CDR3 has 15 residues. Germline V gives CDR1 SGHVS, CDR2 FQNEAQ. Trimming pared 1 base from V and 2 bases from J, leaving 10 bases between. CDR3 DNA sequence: TGTGCCAGCAGCTTAGGAGGGGATCCCACAGATACGCAGTATTTT. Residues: CASSLGGDPTDTQYF.

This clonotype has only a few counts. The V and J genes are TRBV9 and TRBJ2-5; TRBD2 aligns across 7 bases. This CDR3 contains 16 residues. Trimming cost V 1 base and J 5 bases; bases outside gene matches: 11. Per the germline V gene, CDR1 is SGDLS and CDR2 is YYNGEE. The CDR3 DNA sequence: TGTGCCAGCAGCGTATTTTGGGGAGGGAATGAGGAGACCCAGTACTTC. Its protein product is CASSVFWGGNEETQYF.

CDR3 amino acids: CASSLVWSGSTGELFF. CDR3 DNA sequence: TGTGCCAGCAGCTTAGTTTGGTCCGGTTCGACCGGGGAGCTGTTTTTT. The chain joins TRBV7-2 to TRBJ2-2; D is ambiguous. This CDR3 comprises 16 residues. Germline lookup yields CDR1 SGHTA and CDR2 FQGNSA. V was shortened by 1 base and J by 5 bases, with 14 bases between the two germline ends.

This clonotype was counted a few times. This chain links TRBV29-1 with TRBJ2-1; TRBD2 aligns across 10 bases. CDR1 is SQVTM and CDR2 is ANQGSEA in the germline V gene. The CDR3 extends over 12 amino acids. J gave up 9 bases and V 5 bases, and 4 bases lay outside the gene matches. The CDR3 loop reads CSVRLAGGEQFF. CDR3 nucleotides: TGCAGCGTTCGACTAGCGGGTGGTGAGCAGTTCTTC.

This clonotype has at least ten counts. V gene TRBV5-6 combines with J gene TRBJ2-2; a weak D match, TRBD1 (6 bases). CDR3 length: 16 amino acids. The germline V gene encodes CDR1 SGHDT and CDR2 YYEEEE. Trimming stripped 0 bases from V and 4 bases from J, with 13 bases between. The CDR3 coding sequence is TGTGCCAGCAGCTTGGTGTTTACAGGGTTCACCGGGGAGCTGTTTTTT. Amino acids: CASSLVFTGFTGELFF. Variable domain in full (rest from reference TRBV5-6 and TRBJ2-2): DAGVTQSPTHLIKTRGQQVTLRCSPKSGHDTVSWYQQALGQGPQFIFQYYEEEERQRGNFPDRFSGHQFPNYSSELNVNALLLGDSALYLCASSLVFTGFTGELFFGEGSRLTVL.

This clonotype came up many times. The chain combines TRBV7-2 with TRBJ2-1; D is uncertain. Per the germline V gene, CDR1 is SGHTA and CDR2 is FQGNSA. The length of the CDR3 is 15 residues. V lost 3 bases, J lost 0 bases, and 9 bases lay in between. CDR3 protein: CASSFGDPSYNEQFF. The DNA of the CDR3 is TGTGCCAGCAGCTTCGGTGATCCCTCCTACAATGAGCAGTTCTTC.

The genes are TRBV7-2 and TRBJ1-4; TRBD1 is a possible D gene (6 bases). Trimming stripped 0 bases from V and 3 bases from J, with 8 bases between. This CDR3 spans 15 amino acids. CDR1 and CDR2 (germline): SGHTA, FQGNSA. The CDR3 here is CASSLAGAPNEKLFF. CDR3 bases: TGTGCCAGCAGCTTAGCGGGGGCTCCTAATGAAAAACTGTTTTTT.

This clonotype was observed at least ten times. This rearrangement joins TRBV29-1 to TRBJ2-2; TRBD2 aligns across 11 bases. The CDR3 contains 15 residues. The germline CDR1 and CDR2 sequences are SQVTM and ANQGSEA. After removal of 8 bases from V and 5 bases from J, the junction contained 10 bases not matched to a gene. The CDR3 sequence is CSIIAGGPNTGELFF. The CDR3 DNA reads TGCAGCATCATAGCGGGAGGGCCTAATACCGGGGAGCTGTTTTTT.

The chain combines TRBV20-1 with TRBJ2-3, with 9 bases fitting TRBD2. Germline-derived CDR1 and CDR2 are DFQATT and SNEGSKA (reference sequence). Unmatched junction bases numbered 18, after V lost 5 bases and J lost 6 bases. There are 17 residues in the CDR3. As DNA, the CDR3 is TGCAGTGCTTCAAAAGGTTCAGCGGGAGGCCTCCGGGATACGCAGTATTTT. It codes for CSASKGSAGGLRDTQYF.

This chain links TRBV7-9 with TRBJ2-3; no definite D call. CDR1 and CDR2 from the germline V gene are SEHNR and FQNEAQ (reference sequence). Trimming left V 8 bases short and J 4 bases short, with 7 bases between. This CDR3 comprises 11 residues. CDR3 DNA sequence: TGTGCCAGCGAAGGTTCAGATACGCAGTATTTT. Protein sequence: CASEGSDTQYF.

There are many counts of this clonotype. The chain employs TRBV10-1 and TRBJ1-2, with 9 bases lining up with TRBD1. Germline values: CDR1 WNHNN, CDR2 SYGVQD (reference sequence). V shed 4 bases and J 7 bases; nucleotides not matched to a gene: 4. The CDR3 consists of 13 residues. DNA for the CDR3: TGCGCCAGCAGTGGACAGGGGGGAGTTGGCTACACCTTC. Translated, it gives CASSGQGGVGYTF.